The next 9 T cell receptor beta chains were all read from a single sample in a study of PD-1 blockade in mismatch repair-deficient tumors. Some clones are missing from TCRdb's copy, which holds only in-frame ones; the method was immunoSEQ multiplex PCR. This table has about 130,000 clones, roughly 86% appearing once. The sequences come from peripheral blood, collected approximately 73 weeks after starting pembrolizumab. These receptors were obtained from an adult with mismatch repair-deficient cancer.

The chain has TRBV10-2 and TRBJ2-2; D is uncertain. Germline V gene sequence: CDR1 WSHSY, CDR2 SAAADI. The V end lost 0 bases, the J end lost 9 bases, and 5 bases lay between the germline ends. This CDR3 contains 12 residues. CDR3: CASSESSRELFF. The CDR3 DNA sequence: TGCGCCAGCAGTGAGTCGTCGCGGGAGCTGTTTTTT.

This chain links TRBV11-1 with TRBJ2-5, with D perhaps TRBD1 (6 bases). The V and J ends lost 5 bases and 2 bases respectively, with 9 bases between them. The CDR3 spans 13 residues. Looked up from germline, CDR1 is SGHAT and CDR2 is FQDESV (reference sequence). DNA for the CDR3: TGTGCCAGCAGCCAGGGGTTTCAAGAGACCCAGTACTTC. Residues: CASSQGFQETQYF.

This chain links TRBV13 with TRBJ1-2, with 11 positions matching TRBD1. The CDR3 runs 15 residues. V trimming: 5 bases; J trimming: 4 bases; junction bases outside the gene matches: 6. Germline V gene lookup returns CDR1 PRHDT and CDR2 FYEKMQ (reference sequence). The CDR3 DNA follows: TGTGCCAGCAGCACCGGACAGGGGGCTACCTATGGCTACACCTTC. Encoded protein: CASSTGQGATYGYTF.

This sequence joins TRBV27 and TRBJ2-1, with D uncertain. V lost 5 bases to trimming and J lost 0 bases, with 11 bases between them. This CDR3 has 15 amino acids. The germline V gene encodes CDR1 MNHEY and CDR2 SMNVEV (reference sequence). CDR3 sequence: CASSLRWGSYNEQFF. CDR3 nucleotide sequence: TGTGCCAGCAGTCTCAGGTGGGGCTCCTACAATGAGCAGTTCTTC.

The chain carries TRBV28 and TRBJ2-4; TRBD1 matches at 8 bases. The trim removed 5 bases at V and 4 bases at J, leaving 7 bases unmatched. Germline V gene sequence: CDR1 MDHEN, CDR2 SYDVKM. This CDR3 spans 15 amino acids. For the CDR3, the DNA is TGTGCCAGCAGTAGCCTCCGGGACAGGAAAAACATTCAGTACTTC. It encodes CASSSLRDRKNIQYF.

This chain links TRBV11-3 with TRBJ2-7, with unresolved D. V was shortened by 8 bases and J by 3 bases, with 11 bases between the two germline ends. Germline CDR1 and CDR2: SGHNT and YENEEA. The CDR3 sequence is 12 residues long. This chain's CDR3 is CASLGSFYEQYF. The CDR3 region has the DNA TGTGCCAGCTTGGGGTCCTTCTACGAGCAGTACTTC.

The chain couples TRBV7-9 to TRBJ2-1; 16 positions match TRBD2. CDR1 and CDR2 (germline): SEHNR, FQNEAQ (reference sequence). The CDR3 is 18 amino acids. V shed 5 bases, J shed 4 bases, and the junction held 8 bases outside the gene matches. As DNA, the CDR3 is TGTGCCAGCAGCCCGGGACTAGCGGGAGGGCCCTCTTACAATGAGCAGTTCTTC. Amino acids: CASSPGLAGGPSYNEQFF.

The genes are TRBV4-1 and TRBJ1-5, with D maybe TRBD1 (5 bases). Per the germline V gene, CDR1 is MGHRA and CDR2 is YSYEKL. The CDR3 runs to 17 residues. Trimming took off 4 bases at V and 3 bases at J, with 19 bases between the two ends. DNA of the CDR3: TGCGCCAGCAGCCCCGGGGCGCCCGGGACGACCAATCAGCCCCAGCATTTT. Its translation is CASSPGAPGTTNQPQHF.

The rearrangement joins TRBV10-1 to TRBJ1-2; unclear D gene. V was pared by 5 bases and J by 4 bases, with 20 bases between. The CDR3 consists of 16 residues. Germline CDR1 and CDR2: WNHNN and SYGVQD (reference sequence). The CDR3 spells CASSRQLSRKTYGYTF. The DNA of the CDR3 is TGCGCCAGCAGTCGGCAATTATCGCGAAAGACCTATGGCTACACCTTC.